This T cell receptor beta chain was identified during a study of T cell responses to AZD1222 COVID-19 vaccine. As to this clone: The antigen remains unidentified.

Libraries were prepared by immunoSEQ multiplex PCR; TCRdb keeps only in-frame clonotypes and omits some of them. The sample holds 80,000 or so clones, approximately 85% seen once. V lost 6 bases to trimming and J lost 5 bases; unmatched junction nucleotides: 12. Per the germline V gene, CDR1 is WNHNN and CDR2 is SYGVQD (reference sequence). The CDR3 extends over 16 amino acids. Study-level points and caveats: Donors were mostly white British, more females; clonal diversity possibly underestimated.

The sample here was peripheral blood, taken 28 days after the second AZD1222 dose. The rearrangement joins TRBV10-1 to TRBJ2-5, with 10 bases identical to TRBD2. This TCR came from an adult who received the AZD1222 COVID-19 vaccine. The CDR3 DNA reads TGCGCCAGCAGCCCCCTACCAGCGGGGGGGCTCGAGACCCAGTACTTC. Protein: CASSPLPAGGLETQYF.